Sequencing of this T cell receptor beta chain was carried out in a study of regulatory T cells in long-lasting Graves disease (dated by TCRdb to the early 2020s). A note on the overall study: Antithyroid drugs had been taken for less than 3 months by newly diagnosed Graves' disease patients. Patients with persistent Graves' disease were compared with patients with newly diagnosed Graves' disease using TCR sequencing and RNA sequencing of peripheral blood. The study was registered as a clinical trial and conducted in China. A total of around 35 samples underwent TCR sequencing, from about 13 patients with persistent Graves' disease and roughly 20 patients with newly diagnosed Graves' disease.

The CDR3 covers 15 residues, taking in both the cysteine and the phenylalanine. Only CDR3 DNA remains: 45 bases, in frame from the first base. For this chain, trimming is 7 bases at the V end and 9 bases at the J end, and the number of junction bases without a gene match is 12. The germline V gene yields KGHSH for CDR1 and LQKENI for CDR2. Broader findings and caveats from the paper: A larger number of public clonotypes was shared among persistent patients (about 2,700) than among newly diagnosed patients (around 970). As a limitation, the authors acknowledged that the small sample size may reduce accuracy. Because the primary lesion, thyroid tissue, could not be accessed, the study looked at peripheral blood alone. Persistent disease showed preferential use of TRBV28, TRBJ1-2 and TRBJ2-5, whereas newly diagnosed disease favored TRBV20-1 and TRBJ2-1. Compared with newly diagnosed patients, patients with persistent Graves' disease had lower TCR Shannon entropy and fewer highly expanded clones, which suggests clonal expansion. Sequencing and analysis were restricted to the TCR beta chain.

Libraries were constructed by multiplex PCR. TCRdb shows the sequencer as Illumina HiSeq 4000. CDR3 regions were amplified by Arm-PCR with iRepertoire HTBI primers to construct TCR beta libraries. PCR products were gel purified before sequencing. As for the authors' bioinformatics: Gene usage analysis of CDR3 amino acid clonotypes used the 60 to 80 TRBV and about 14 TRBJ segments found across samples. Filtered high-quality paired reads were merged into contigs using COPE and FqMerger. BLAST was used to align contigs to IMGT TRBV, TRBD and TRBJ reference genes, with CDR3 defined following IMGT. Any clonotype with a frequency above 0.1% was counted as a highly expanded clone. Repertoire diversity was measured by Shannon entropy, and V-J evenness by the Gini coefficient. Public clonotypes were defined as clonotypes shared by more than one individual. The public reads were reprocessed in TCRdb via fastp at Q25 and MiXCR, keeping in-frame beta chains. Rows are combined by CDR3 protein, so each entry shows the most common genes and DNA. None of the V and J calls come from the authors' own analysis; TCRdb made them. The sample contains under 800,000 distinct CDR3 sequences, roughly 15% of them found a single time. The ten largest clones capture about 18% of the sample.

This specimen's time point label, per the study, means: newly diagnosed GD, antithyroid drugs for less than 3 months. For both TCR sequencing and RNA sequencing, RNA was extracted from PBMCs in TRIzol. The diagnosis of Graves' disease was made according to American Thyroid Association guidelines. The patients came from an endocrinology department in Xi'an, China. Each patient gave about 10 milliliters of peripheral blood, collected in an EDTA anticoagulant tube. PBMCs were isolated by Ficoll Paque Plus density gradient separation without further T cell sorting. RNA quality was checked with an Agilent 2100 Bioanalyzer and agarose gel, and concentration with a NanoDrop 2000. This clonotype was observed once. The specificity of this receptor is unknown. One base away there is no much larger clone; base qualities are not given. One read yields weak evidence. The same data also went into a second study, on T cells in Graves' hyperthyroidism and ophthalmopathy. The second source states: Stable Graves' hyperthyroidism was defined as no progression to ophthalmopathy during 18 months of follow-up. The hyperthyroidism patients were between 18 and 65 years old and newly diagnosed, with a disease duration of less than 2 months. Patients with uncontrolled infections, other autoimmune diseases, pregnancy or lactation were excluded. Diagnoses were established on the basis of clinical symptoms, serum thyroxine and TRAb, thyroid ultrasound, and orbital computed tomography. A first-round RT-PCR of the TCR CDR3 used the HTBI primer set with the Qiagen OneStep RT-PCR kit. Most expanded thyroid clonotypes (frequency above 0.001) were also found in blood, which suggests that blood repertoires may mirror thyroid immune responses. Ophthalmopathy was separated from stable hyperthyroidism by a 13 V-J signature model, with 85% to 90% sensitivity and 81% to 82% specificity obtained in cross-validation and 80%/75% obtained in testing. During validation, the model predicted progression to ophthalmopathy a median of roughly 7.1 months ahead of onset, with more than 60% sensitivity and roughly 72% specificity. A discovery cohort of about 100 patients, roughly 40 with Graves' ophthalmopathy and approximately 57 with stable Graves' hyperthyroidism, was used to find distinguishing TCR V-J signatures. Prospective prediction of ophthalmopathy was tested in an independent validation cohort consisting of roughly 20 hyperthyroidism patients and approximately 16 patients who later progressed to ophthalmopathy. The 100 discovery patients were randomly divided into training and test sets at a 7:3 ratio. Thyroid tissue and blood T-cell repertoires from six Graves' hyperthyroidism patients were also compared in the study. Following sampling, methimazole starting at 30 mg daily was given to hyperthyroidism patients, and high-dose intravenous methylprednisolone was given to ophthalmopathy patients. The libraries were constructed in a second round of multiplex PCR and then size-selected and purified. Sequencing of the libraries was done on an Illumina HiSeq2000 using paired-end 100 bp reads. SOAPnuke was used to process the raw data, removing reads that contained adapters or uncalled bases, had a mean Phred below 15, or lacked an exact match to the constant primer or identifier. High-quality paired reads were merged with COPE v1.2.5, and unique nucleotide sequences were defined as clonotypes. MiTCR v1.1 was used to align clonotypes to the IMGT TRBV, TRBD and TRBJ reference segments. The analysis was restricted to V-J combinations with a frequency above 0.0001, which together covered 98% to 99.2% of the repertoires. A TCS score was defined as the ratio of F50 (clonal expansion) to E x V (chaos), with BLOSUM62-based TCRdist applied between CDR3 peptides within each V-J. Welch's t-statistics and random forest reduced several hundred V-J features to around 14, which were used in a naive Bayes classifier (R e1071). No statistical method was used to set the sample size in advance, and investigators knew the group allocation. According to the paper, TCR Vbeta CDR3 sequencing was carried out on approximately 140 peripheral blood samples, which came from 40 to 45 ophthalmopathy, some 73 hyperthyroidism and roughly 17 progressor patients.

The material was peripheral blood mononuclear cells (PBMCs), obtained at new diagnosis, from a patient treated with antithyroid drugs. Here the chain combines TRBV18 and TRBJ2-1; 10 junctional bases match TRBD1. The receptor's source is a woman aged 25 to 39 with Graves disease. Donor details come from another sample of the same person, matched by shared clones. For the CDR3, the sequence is CASLGTGASIREQFF. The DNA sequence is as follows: TGTGCCAGCTTAGGGACAGGGGCTTCGATTCGTGAGCAGTTCTTC.